This TCR beta chain originates from a study of T cell changes during pregnancy in multiple sclerosis. The method was immunoSEQ multiplex PCR; TCRdb's version includes in-frame clones alone and lacks a portion of them. The table has tens of thousands of clones, roughly 89% seen once. This clone is a singleton in its sample. Trimming left V 3 bases short and J 3 bases short, with 20 bases between. Germline-derived CDR1 and CDR2 are MDHEN and SYDVKM. The CDR3 covers 18 residues. The V gene is TRBV28, the J gene TRBJ2-2; the D gene is possibly TRBD2 (5 bases). The starting material was CD8+ T cells from peripheral blood mononuclear cells, obtained in the second trimester of pregnancy. This receptor was identified in a female donor with multiple sclerosis, enrolled in a pregnancy study. The CDR3 spells CASSLVRGGRLDTGELFF. CDR3 coding DNA: TGTGCCAGCAGTTTGGTCCGGGGTGGGCGTTTGGACACCGGGGAGCTGTTTTTT.